Sequencing of this T cell receptor beta chain was carried out in a study of blood T cell repertoires in COVID-19. Authors' analysis steps: Amplification of reference gene primers was used by the study to estimate nucleated cell counts. Some clones are missing from TCRdb's copy, which holds only in-frame ones; the method was immunoSEQ multiplex PCR. V and J calls plus clone size are reproduced from that table; the DNA served to infer D and trimming. The sample carries 150,000 to 200,000 clones, about 81% recorded once. Germline CDR1 and CDR2: LNHDA and SQIVND (reference sequence). The CDR3 loop spans 15 amino acids. The V gene lost 3 bases and the J gene lost 1 base, with 12 bases spanning the gap.

This clonotype originated in a man aged 60 to 75 with active or convalescent COVID-19. The sample taken for sequencing was peripheral blood. The chain couples TRBV19 to TRBJ1-1; TRBD1 is a possible D gene (5 bases). CDR3 region: CASSIGNGGNTEAFF. DNA for the CDR3: TGTGCCAGTAGTATCGGTAACGGGGGGAACACTGAAGCTTTCTTT.